Here is one T cell receptor (beta chain) with its context. The data were obtained in a study of blood T cell repertoires in COVID-19. This CDR3 contains 16 residues. V was clipped by 7 bases and J by 6 bases; unmatched bases: 13. Germline CDR1 and CDR2: SSHAT and FNYEAQ (reference sequence). Sequenced by immunoSEQ multiplex PCR; TCRdb stores in-frame clones only, minus some. The table lists about 480,000 clones, more than 85% of them singletons. Study members were between about 18 and 95 years old and lived in roughly 24 US regions. The chain carries TRBV7-7 and TRBJ2-2; TRBD1 aligns across 8 bases. The specimen was PBMCs or T cells enriched from blood (not recorded which). The origin of this receptor is a woman aged 60-70 years who had recovered from COVID-19. This chain's CDR3 is CASMAPGQGGSGELFF. CDR3 nucleotides: TGTGCCAGCATGGCGCCCGGACAGGGAGGATCCGGGGAGCTGTTTTTT.